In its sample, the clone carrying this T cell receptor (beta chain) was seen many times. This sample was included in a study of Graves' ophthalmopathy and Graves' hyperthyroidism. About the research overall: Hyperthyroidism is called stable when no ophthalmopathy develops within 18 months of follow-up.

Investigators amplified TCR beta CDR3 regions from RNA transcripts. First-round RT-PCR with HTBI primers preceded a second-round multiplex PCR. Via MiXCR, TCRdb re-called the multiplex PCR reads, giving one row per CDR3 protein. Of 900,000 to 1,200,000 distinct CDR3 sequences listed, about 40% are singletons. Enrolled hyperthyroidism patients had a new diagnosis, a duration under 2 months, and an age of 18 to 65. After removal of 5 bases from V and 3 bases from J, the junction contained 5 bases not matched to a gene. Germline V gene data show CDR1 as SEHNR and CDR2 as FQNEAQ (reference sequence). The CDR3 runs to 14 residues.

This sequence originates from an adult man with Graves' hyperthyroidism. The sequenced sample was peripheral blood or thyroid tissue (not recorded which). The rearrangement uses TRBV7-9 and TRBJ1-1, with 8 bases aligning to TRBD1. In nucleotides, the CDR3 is TGTGCCAGCAGCCCAGGGACAGGTCACACTGAAGCTTTCTTT. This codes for CASSPGTGHTEAFF. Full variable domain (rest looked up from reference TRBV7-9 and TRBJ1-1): DTGVSQNPRHKITKRGQNVTFRCDPISEHNRLYWYRQTLGQGPEFLTYFQNEAQLEKSRLLSDRFSAERPKGSFSTLEIQRTEQGDSAMYLCASSPGTGHTEAFFGQGTRLTVV.